These T cell receptor beta chains were read from a single sample in a study of beta chain features in type 1 diabetes. Using immunoSEQ multiplex PCR, the repertoire was profiled, and TCRdb retains in-frame clones only, with some absent. This table holds under 300,000 clones, roughly 25% found once. The sample was naive CD4+ T cells from blood. All receptors derive from a woman under 40 with type 1 diabetes. The CDR3 runs from the conserved cysteine through the conserved F or W. D genes are given only for firm matches. Size values are once, few and many counts, or a class for expanded clones, and some rows have none.

TRBJ2-7,-,-,TRBV10-3,TGTGCCATCAGTGAGTCGACGCGGGTCGGCGAGCAGTACTTC,CAISESTRVGEQYF
TRBJ2-7,-,TRBD2,TRBV7-9,TGTGCCAGCAGCCGTCTGAGCGGGGGCGCTTCCTACGAGCAGTACTTC,CASSRLSGGASYEQYF
TRBJ1-1,few,-,TRBV29-1,TGCAGCGTTGTAAAGAACAGTATGAACACTGAAGCTTTCTTT,CSVVKNSMNTEAFF
TRBJ2-5,-,TRBD1,TRBV30,TGTGTCTCGGGACAGTCAGAGACCCAGTACTTC,CVSGQSETQYF
TRBJ2-1,few,TRBD2,TRBV27,TGTGCCAGCAGTCCCAGACTAGCGGCCTACAATGAGCAGTTCTTC,CASSPRLAAYNEQFF
TRBJ2-7,-,-,TRBV28,TGTGCCAGCAGTTCCACTTACGAGCAGTACTTC,CASSSTYEQYF
TRBJ1-2,-,-,TRBV28,TGTGCCAGCAGCCTTTCAGGAACGAAGGGCTACACCTTC,CASSLSGTKGYTF
TRBJ2-3,few,-,TRBV7-3,TGTGCCAGCAGCTTAGACAGTAACCTAGATACGCAGTATTTT,CASSLDSNLDTQYF
TRBJ1-2,-,-,TRBV4-1,TGCGCCAGCAGCCAAGATCTCCTTAACTATGGCTACACCTTC,CASSQDLLNYGYTF
TRBJ2-7,-,-,TRBV20-1,TGCAGTGCTAGAGCCACCTACGAGCAGTACTTC,CSARATYEQYF
TRBJ2-4,-,-,TRBV14,TGTGCCAGCAGCCAAGGGATGGGAGACATTCAGTACTTC,CASSQGMGDIQYF
TRBJ2-7,-,TRBD1,TRBV29-1,TGCAGCGTTGAACCCAGGGGGCGAGGCGAGCAGTACTTC,CSVEPRGRGEQYF
TRBJ1-2,few,-,TRBV30,TGTGCCTGGGCGACAGGCTATGGCTACACCTTC,CAWATGYGYTF
TRBJ1-1,-,-,TRBV30,TGTGCCTGGAGGATCGGACTCCTGGGCACTGAAGCTTTCTTT,CAWRIGLLGTEAFF
TRBJ1-1,once,-,TRBV5-6,TGTGCCAGCGGGAGGGGATTATTGAACACTGAAGCTTTCTTT,CASGRGLLNTEAFF
TRBJ2-7,-,TRBD1,TRBV29-1,TGCAGCGTTGCCAGGACAGGAGTCTACGAGCAGTACTTC,CSVARTGVYEQYF
TRBJ1-1,few,TRBD1,TRBV19,TGTGCCAGTAGTATTCGAGACAGGGGGAACACTGAAGCTTTCTTT,CASSIRDRGNTEAFF
TRBJ2-3,-,TRBD2,TRBV7-9,TGTGCCAGCAGCTTATATCTAGCGGGAGACACAGATACGCAGTATTTT,CASSLYLAGDTDTQYF